This entry lists 9 T cell receptor beta chains sequenced from one sample in a study of T cell repertoires in cytomegalovirus infection. TCRdb redid the calling of the reads with MiXCR, one entry per CDR3 protein. The table lists approximately 750,000 distinct CDR3 sequences, about 40% of them singletons. Sequencing was performed on PBMCs. Every receptor here comes from a human donor in good health (CMV status not recorded). Some clones in this sample may be carry-over from other donors' samples.

This clonotype was seen a handful of times. This chain uses TRBV27 with TRBJ2-1, with D perhaps TRBD1 or TRBD2 (5 bases each). The V end was cut by 6 bases, the J end by 4 bases, with 16 bases between. The CDR3 has 15 amino acids. Per the germline V gene, CDR1 is MNHEY and CDR2 is SMNVEV (reference sequence). CDR3 amino acids: CASSPRGPVYNEQFF. CDR3 sequence (DNA): TGTGCCAGCAGCCCGAGGGGCCCGGTATACAATGAGCAGTTCTTC.

This clonotype showed up just a few times. This chain connects TRBV7-6 to TRBJ2-1; D perhaps matches TRBD1 (5 bases). Germline V CDR1 and CDR2: SGHVS, FNYEAQ. The CDR3 is made up of 15 amino acids. Trimming left V 5 bases short and J 0 bases short, with 11 bases between. DNA of the CDR3: TGTGCCAGCAGCCCGGACATGAGCTCCTACAATGAGCAGTTCTTC. Amino acid sequence: CASSPDMSSYNEQFF.

The chain couples TRBV29-1 to TRBJ2-1; D may correspond to TRBD1 or TRBD2 (6 bases each). There are 11 residues in the CDR3. V was cut by 7 bases and J by 10 bases, with 14 bases left in between. The germline CDR1 and CDR2 sequences are SQVTM and ANQGSEA. The chain's CDR3 is CSAGSRGEQFF. The CDR3 DNA follows: TGCAGCGCCGGGAGCAGGGGCGAGCAGTTCTTC.

The chain combines TRBV12-3 or TRBV12-4 with TRBJ2-7; TRBD2 aligns across 7 bases. Losses at the gene ends were 4 bases for V and 5 bases for J; bases not matched to a gene: 2. CDR3 length: 12 residues. The CDR3 sequence: CASSWAGDEQYF. The CDR3 DNA follows: TGTGCCAGCAGTTGGGCGGGGGACGAGCAGTACTTC.

Concerning this clonotype: This may come from a read error, since a much larger clone is one base off. J is TRBJ2-3 and V is TRBV7-8, with TRBD2 matching 7 bases. Germline V gene lookup returns CDR1 SGHVS and CDR2 FQNEAQ. This CDR3 region has 17 residues. V trimming: 5 bases; J trimming: 2 bases; junction bases outside the gene matches: 13. CDR3 coding DNA: TGTGCCAGCAGCGGTCGGGGGGTGAATTCCTACACAGATACGCAGTATTTT. Protein sequence: CASSGRGVNSYTDTQYF.

The J gene is TRBJ2-4, the V gene TRBV7-2; the D gene could be TRBD1 or TRBD2 (5 bases each). CDR1 is SGHTA and CDR2 is FQGNSA in the germline V gene. This CDR3 has 19 residues. V lost 6 bases and J 5 bases, leaving 29 bases between the germline ends. DNA for the CDR3: TGTGCCAGCAGACCCACGCCGGGCCAACTTCGACCGGGGCAAAACATTCAGTACTTC. Protein: CASRPTPGQLRPGQNIQYF.

The sample holds a few counts of this clonotype. This rearrangement joins TRBV2 to TRBJ2-1; TRBD2 matches 7 bases. After removal of 4 bases from V and 6 bases from J, the junction contained 12 bases not matched to a gene. The CDR3 consists of 16 residues. CDR1 SNHLY and CDR2 FYNNEI come from the germline V gene. The CDR3 DNA reads TGTGCCAGCAGTGTATCCGGTTTGACGGGGGGCAATGAGCAGTTCTTC. It encodes CASSVSGLTGGNEQFF.

The V and J genes are TRBV15 and TRBJ1-2; D is ambiguous. Germline CDR1 LNHNV, CDR2 YYDKDF (reference sequence). The CDR3 extends over 11 amino acids. The V and J ends lost 3 bases and 10 bases respectively, with 9 bases between them. The CDR3 DNA reads TGTGCCACCAGCAGTCTGAGTATCTACACCTTC. Translating gives CATSSLSIYTF.

This clonotype was picked up one time. This clone may be a read error of a much larger clone one base away. The CDR3 is CASSYPGGCSGYTF. DNA for the CDR3: TGTGCCAGCAGCTATCCGGGGGGGTGTTCGGGCTACACCTTC. The chain couples TRBV7-2 to TRBJ1-2; possible D gene TRBD1, 5 bases. The germline V gene encodes CDR1 SGHTA and CDR2 FQGNSA. CDR3 length equals 14 residues. Trimming pared 4 bases from V and 8 bases from J, leaving 17 bases between.